This entry lists 30 T cell receptor beta chains sequenced from one sample in a study of human T cells and chemical hapten exposure. TCRdb analysed the 5' RACE reads with MiXCR anew, one entry per CDR3 protein. The profile shows 110,000 or so distinct CDR3 sequences, around 20% of them singletons. Extraction yielded total RNA from whole blood (unfractionated). The receptors come from a human donor in good health.

This clonotype has at least ten counts. The J gene is TRBJ2-7, the V gene TRBV2; the match to TRBD2 covers 9 bases. V trimming: 0 bases; J trimming: 4 bases; junction bases outside the gene matches: 1. The CDR3 is made up of 14 amino acids. Germline assignment: CDR1 SNHLY and CDR2 FYNNEI. This CDR3 reads CASSEAAGGYEQYF. Here the CDR3 DNA reads TGTGCCAGCAGTGAAGCTGCGGGGGGGTACGAGCAGTACTTC.

Only a few counts were recorded for this clonotype. The chain combines TRBV28 with TRBJ2-7; 9 bases agree with TRBD2. Trimming took 2 bases from V and 4 from J; bases not matched to a gene: 6. CDR1 and CDR2 (germline): MDHEN, SYDVKM. This CDR3 has 15 amino acids. The CDR3 region is CASSLIGGRDYEQYF. CDR3 nucleotides: TGTGCCAGCAGTTTAATAGGCGGGAGGGATTACGAGCAGTACTTC.

The chain recombines TRBV20-1 with TRBJ2-7, with 10 bases aligning to TRBD2. Germline-derived CDR1 and CDR2 are DFQATT and SNEGSKA (reference sequence). The V gene end was trimmed by 5 bases and the J gene end by 3 bases; junction bases not matched to a gene: 7. The CDR3 loop spans 14 amino acids. The CDR3 region is CSAQKTSGYYEQYF. As DNA, the CDR3 is TGCAGTGCTCAAAAGACTAGCGGGTACTACGAGCAGTACTTC.

A few counts support this clonotype. The chain links TRBV20-1 to TRBJ2-7, with 12 bases matching TRBD2. CDR1 and CDR2 from the germline V gene are DFQATT and SNEGSKA (reference sequence). After removal of 0 bases from V and 4 bases from J, the junction contained 13 bases not matched to a gene. The CDR3 loop spans 18 amino acids. The CDR3 region has the DNA TGCAGTGCTAGAGAGATAGGGCTAGCGGGAGGGGAAATTTACGAGCAGTACTTC. Protein sequence: CSAREIGLAGGEIYEQYF.

This clonotype was found once. The rearrangement links TRBV4-1 to TRBJ2-3; 10 positions agree with TRBD1. V lost 4 bases, J lost 6 bases, and 7 bases stayed unmatched. Germline V gives CDR1 MGHRA, CDR2 YSYEKL. The CDR3 has 15 residues. CDR3 nucleotides: TGCGCCAGCAGCCCAACAGGACAGGGGGAGGATACGCAGTATTTT. It yields the protein CASSPTGQGEDTQYF.

CDR3 bases: TGTGCCAGCAGCCTCAACCATCCGGGGGGCTACACCTTC. The encoded protein is CASSLNHPGGYTF. The V gene is TRBV7-9, the J gene TRBJ1-2; D ambiguous. Per germline, CDR1 SEHNR and CDR2 FQNEAQ (reference sequence). V lost 5 bases, J lost 8 bases, and 15 bases lay in between. The CDR3 loop spans 13 amino acids.

This clonotype was observed a handful of times. V is TRBV29-1 and J is TRBJ2-2; 10 positions match TRBD2. Germline values: CDR1 SQVTM, CDR2 ANQGSEA. The CDR3 is made up of 13 amino acids. Trimming at V came to 7 bases and at J to 5 bases, leaving 4 bases not matched to a gene. The CDR3 nucleotides are TGCAGCGCTAGCGGGGGAGGGACCGGGGAGCTGTTTTTT. Translated, it gives CSASGGGTGELFF.

This clonotype has more than one count but fewer than ten. CDR3 sequence: CSVHTGTEAFF. CDR3 bases: TGCAGCGTCCATACCGGGACAGAAGCTTTCTTT. This chain joins TRBV29-1 and TRBJ1-1, with D maybe TRBD1 (6 bases). The V end lost 6 bases, the J end lost 8 bases, and 13 bases lay between the germline ends. CDR1 and CDR2 (germline): SQVTM, ANQGSEA. CDR3 length equals 11 residues.

The genes are TRBV27 and TRBJ2-7; no firm D call. The germline V gene encodes CDR1 MNHEY and CDR2 SMNVEV (reference sequence). Between the trimmed V and J ends, which lost 7 bases and 2 bases, there was a span of 6 bases. The CDR3 contains 11 residues. CDR3 coding DNA: TGTGCCAGCACTCTCCCCTACGAGCAGTACTTC. The encoded protein is CASTLPYEQYF.

J is TRBJ2-3 and V is TRBV18; D is ambiguous. The V gene lost 0 bases and the J gene lost 5 bases, with 3 bases spanning the gap. CDR1 is KGHSH, CDR2 LQKENI, per germline. This CDR3 has 12 residues. This CDR3 is CASSPPIDTQYF. CDR3 nucleotides: TGTGCCAGCTCACCACCGATAGATACGCAGTATTTT.

This chain links TRBV6-6 with TRBJ1-2; D uncertain. With 0 bases removed from V and 5 bases from J, the gap between germline ends came to 13 bases. The CDR3 length is 15 residues. In germline, CDR1 is MNHNY, CDR2 SVGAGI (reference sequence). The CDR3 region is CASSYSAEIVYGYTF. The CDR3 nucleotides read TGTGCCAGCAGTTACTCGGCCGAGATCGTATATGGCTACACCTTC.

This clonotype was seen a few times. This rearrangement joins TRBV6-1 to TRBJ2-1, with 14 bases lining up with TRBD2. Germline-derived CDR1 and CDR2 are MNHNS and SASEGT. The CDR3 is 16 amino acids. V dropped 5 bases and J dropped 7; count of bases not matched to a gene: 7. Here the CDR3 DNA reads TGTGCCAGCAGTAACCCGACTAGCGGGAGGGTAAATGAGCAGTTCTTC. Its translation: CASSNPTSGRVNEQFF.

This chain links TRBV14 with TRBJ2-2; D uncertain. Germline CDR1 SGHDN, CDR2 FVKESK. Trimming stripped 6 bases from V and 1 base from J, with 9 bases between. The CDR3 has 14 amino acids. The CDR3 here is CASSRFMNTGELFF. The CDR3 nucleotides are TGTGCCAGCAGTCGATTCATGAACACCGGGGAGCTGTTTTTT.

The CDR3: CASSFGTVARAFF. CDR3 coding DNA: TGTGCCAGCAGCTTCGGGACAGTGGCCCGGGCTTTCTTT. This rearrangement joins TRBV5-6 to TRBJ1-1; 7 bases map to TRBD1. This CDR3 is built from 13 residues. Germline CDR1 and CDR2: SGHDT and YYEEEE. Losses at the gene ends were 2 bases for V and 11 bases for J; bases not matched to a gene: 9.

The V and J genes are TRBV28 and TRBJ1-5; unclear D gene. The V and J ends lost 0 bases and 3 bases respectively, with 15 bases between them. The CDR3 loop spans 17 amino acids. CDR1 MDHEN and CDR2 SYDVKM come from the germline V gene. In nucleotides, the CDR3 is TGTGCCAGCAGTTTATGGGCAGCCGACGGGCCCAATCAGCCCCAGCATTTT. Amino acids: CASSLWAADGPNQPQHF.

This clonotype was picked up a small number of times. The genes are TRBV19 and TRBJ2-7, with 10 bases matching TRBD2. In germline, CDR1 is LNHDA, CDR2 SQIVND (reference sequence). Trimming cost V 5 bases and J 6 bases; bases outside gene matches: 4. This CDR3 is 13 amino acids long. This CDR3 reads CASSPSGRFEQYF. CDR3 nucleotides: TGTGCCAGTAGTCCTAGCGGGAGATTCGAGCAGTACTTC.

The V and J genes are TRBV7-3 and TRBJ1-2, with D unresolved. This CDR3 region has 13 residues. Trimming took off 5 bases at V and 6 bases at J, with 13 bases between the two ends. The germline CDR1 and CDR2 sequences are SGHTA and FQGTGA. The CDR3 spells CASSPQPGNGYTF. For the CDR3, the DNA is TGTGCCAGCAGCCCTCAGCCGGGGAATGGCTACACCTTC.

This chain joins TRBV5-1 and TRBJ2-7; D is perhaps TRBD1 (6 bases). V lost 4 bases, J lost 0 bases, and 17 bases lay in between. The CDR3 extends over 16 amino acids. Germline V gives CDR1 SGHRS, CDR2 YFSETQ. The CDR3 nucleotides are TGCGCCAGCAGCGCCGAACCAGGGGACATCTCCTACGAGCAGTACTTC. Its translation: CASSAEPGDISYEQYF. The full variable domain, with the rest looked up from reference TRBV5-1 and TRBJ2-7, is KAGVTQTPRYLIKTRGQQVTLSCSPISGHRSVSWYQQTPGQGLQFLFEYFSETQRNKGNFPGRFSGRQFSNSRSEMNVSTLELGDSALYLCASSAEPGDISYEQYFGPGTRLTVT.

This clonotype was counted between two and nine times. The chain carries TRBV6-6 and TRBJ2-5; no definite D call. Per germline, CDR1 MNHNY and CDR2 SVGAGI (reference sequence). CDR3 size: 11 residues. Deletions cut 8 bases from V and 0 bases from J, with 4 bases between. DNA of the CDR3: TGTGCCAGCCTGTACCAAGAGACCCAGTACTTC. Translated: CASLYQETQYF.

The V gene is TRBV28, the J gene TRBJ1-5, with TRBD1 identical over 12 bases. With V trimmed by 6 bases and J by 7 bases, 13 bases remained unmatched. The CDR3 length is 17 residues. Germline V gives CDR1 MDHEN, CDR2 SYDVKM. DNA for the CDR3: TGTGCCAGCAGCCCGATGACCGGGACAGGGGGCTTCCAGCCCCAGCATTTT. Protein product: CASSPMTGTGGFQPQHF.

This clonotype has just a few counts. The J gene is TRBJ2-1, the V gene TRBV29-1; 13 bases agree with TRBD2. The CDR3 has 15 amino acids. Trimming removed 7 bases from V and 0 bases from J; junction bases left unmatched: 3. CDR1 is SQVTM and CDR2 is ANQGSEA in the germline V gene. CDR3 bases: TGCAGCGAGCGACTAGCGGGAGGCTCCTACAATGAGCAGTTCTTC. It yields the protein CSERLAGGSYNEQFF.

The chain recombines TRBV25-1 with TRBJ1-1; D gene unclear. V gave up 4 bases and J gave up 0 bases, with 12 bases separating them. The CDR3 loop spans 15 amino acids. In germline, CDR1 is MGHDK, CDR2 SYGVNS. The DNA for the CDR3 is TGTGCCAGCAGTGGCCTTGGCAGACTGAACACTGAAGCTTTCTTT. The encoded protein is CASSGLGRLNTEAFF.

V is TRBV4-1 and J is TRBJ2-7; 16 bases are shared with TRBD2. With 4 bases clipped from V and 5 bases from J, the junction kept 5 bases outside the gene matches. This CDR3 is 16 amino acids long. Germline loops: CDR1 MGHRA, CDR2 YSYEKL. CDR3 region: CASSPAGLAGGNEQYF. The CDR3 nucleotides read TGCGCCAGCAGCCCCGCGGGACTAGCGGGAGGGAACGAGCAGTACTTC.

This clonotype has only a few counts. The chain combines TRBV5-1 with TRBJ2-7; a possible D gene is TRBD1 (6 bases). In germline, CDR1 is SGHRS, CDR2 YFSETQ. The CDR3 has 15 amino acids. V gave up 4 bases and J gave up 0 bases, with 14 bases separating them. The CDR3 here is CASSLARGSSYEQYF. Written as DNA, the CDR3 is TGCGCCAGCAGCCTGGCAAGGGGGAGCTCCTACGAGCAGTACTTC.

The chain employs TRBV30 and TRBJ1-2, with D uncertain. This CDR3 region has 15 residues. V was cut by 3 bases and J by 7 bases, with 21 bases left in between. CDR1 and CDR2 from the germline V gene are GTSNPN and SVGIG (reference sequence). CDR3 DNA: TGTGCCTGGAGGAGGGAAGGAGTAGGAGGGAGTGGCTACACCTTC. It codes for CAWRREGVGGSGYTF.

The CDR3 region has the DNA TGCGCCAGCAGCTTGGGGGGGAGCCAGCCCCAGCATTTT. Protein: CASSLGGSQPQHF. This chain uses TRBV5-1 with TRBJ1-5, with a tentative D call TRBD1 (5 bases). Germline V gene lookup returns CDR1 SGHRS and CDR2 YFSETQ. The CDR3 contains 13 residues. V was trimmed by 0 bases and J by 7 bases, leaving 8 bases between them.

This sequence joins TRBV29-1 and TRBJ1-1; D uncertain. V lost 4 bases and J lost 6, with 12 bases in between. The CDR3 totals 12 residues. The V gene's germline CDR1 is SQVTM and CDR2 ANQGSEA. CDR3 protein: CSVGPLPSEAFF. The CDR3, as DNA: TGCAGCGTTGGGCCACTGCCATCTGAAGCTTTCTTT.

This chain joins TRBV6-5 and TRBJ2-2; D gene ambiguous. Germline CDR1 reads MNHEY; CDR2 reads SVGAGI. V lost 4 bases and J 6 bases, leaving 15 bases between the germline ends. The CDR3 contains 15 residues. The CDR3 sequence: CASSFGGVVAGELFF. The DNA for the CDR3 is TGTGCCAGCAGTTTCGGTGGGGTTGTCGCCGGGGAGCTGTTTTTT.

This chain uses TRBV5-1 with TRBJ1-1; possibly TRBD1 for D (6 bases). V was cut by 1 base and J by 3 bases, with 10 bases left in between. This CDR3 spans 14 amino acids. The V gene's germline CDR1 is SGHRS and CDR2 YFSETQ. CDR3 sequence (DNA): TGCGCCAGCAGCTTGCGTAGGACAGACACTGAAGCTTTCTTT. The encoded protein is CASSLRRTDTEAFF.

This chain uses TRBV27 with TRBJ2-7; D uncertain. Trimming cost V 4 bases and J 0 bases, with 16 bases left between them. This CDR3 spans 16 amino acids. In germline, CDR1 is MNHEY, CDR2 SMNVEV (reference sequence). CDR3 nucleotides: TGTGCCAGCAGTTCCCCCCTTCGTTCGAGCTCCTACGAGCAGTACTTC. This sequence encodes CASSSPLRSSSYEQYF.